This TCR beta chain was identified during a study of blood T cell repertoires in COVID-19. Study as a whole: Sample material is recorded as cDNA or gDNA derived from T cells, B-cell-depleted T cells, or PBMCs.

This clone was seen just once. The ends were cut back, 0 bases at V and 6 bases at J, with 12 bases in the middle. The V gene's germline CDR1 is SGHRS and CDR2 YFSETQ. This CDR3 comprises 15 residues. Per the authors' pipeline: Estimation of nucleated cell counts relied on the amplification of reference gene primers. TCRdb's table, derived via immunoSEQ multiplex PCR, lists solely in-frame clones and lacks some. V and J calls and clone size come straight from that table; D and trimming were deduced from the DNA. This table has some 120,000 clones, roughly nine tenths appearing once. The genes are TRBV5-1 and TRBJ1-4, with no clear D. This TCR came from a human donor with active COVID-19. The donor label of this sample is uncertain. Sequenced sample: peripheral blood. CDR3 region: CASSLGSGDDEKLFF. In DNA, the CDR3 is TGCGCCAGCAGCTTGGGTTCCGGGGATGATGAAAAACTGTTTTTT.